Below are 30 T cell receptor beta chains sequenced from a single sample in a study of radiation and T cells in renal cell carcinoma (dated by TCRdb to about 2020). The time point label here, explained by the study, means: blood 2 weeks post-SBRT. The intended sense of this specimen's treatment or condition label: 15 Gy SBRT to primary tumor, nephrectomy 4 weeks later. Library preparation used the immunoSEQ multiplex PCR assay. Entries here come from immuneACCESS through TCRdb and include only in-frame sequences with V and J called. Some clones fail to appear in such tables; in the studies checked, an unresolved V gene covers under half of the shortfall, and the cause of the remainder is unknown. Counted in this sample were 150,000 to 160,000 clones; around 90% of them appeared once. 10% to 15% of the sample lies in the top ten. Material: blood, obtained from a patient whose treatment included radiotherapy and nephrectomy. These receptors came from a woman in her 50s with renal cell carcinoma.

The CDR3 loop reads CASSFSPTDRYGYTF. CDR3 in DNA: TGCGCCAGCAGCTTCTCTCCGACGGACAGGTATGGCTACACCTTC. V usage is TRBV5-1 and J usage is TRBJ1-2; 7 positions match TRBD1. The junction had 9 bases not matched to a gene; V was cut back by 2 bases and J by 5 bases. Germline V gene data show CDR1 as SGHRS and CDR2 as YFSETQ. The CDR3 contains 15 residues.

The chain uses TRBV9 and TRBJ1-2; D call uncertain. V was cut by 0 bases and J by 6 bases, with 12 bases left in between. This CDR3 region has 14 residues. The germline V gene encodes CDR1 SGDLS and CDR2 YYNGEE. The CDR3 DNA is TGTGCCAGCAGCGTAGAGTACAGACCACATGGCTACACCTTC. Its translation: CASSVEYRPHGYTF.

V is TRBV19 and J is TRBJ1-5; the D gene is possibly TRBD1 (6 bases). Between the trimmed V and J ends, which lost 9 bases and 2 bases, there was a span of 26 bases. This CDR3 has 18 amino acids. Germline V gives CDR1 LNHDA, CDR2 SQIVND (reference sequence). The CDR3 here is CASKNWGQVSGRNQPQHF. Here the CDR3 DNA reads TGTGCCAGCAAAAACTGGGGGCAGGTCTCGGGTCGCAATCAGCCCCAGCATTTT.

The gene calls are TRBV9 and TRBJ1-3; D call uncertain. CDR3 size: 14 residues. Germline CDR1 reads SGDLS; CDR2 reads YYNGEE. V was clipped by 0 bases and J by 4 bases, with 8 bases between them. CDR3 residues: CASSVAGEGNTIYF. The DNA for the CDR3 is TGTGCCAGCAGCGTAGCTGGGGAAGGAAACACCATATATTTT. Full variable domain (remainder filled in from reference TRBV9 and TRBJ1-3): DSGVTQTPKHLITATGQRVTLRCSPRSGDLSVYWYQQSLDQGLQFLIQYYNGEERAKGNILERFSAQQFPDLHSELNLSSLELGDSALYFCASSVAGEGNTIYFGEGSWLTVV.

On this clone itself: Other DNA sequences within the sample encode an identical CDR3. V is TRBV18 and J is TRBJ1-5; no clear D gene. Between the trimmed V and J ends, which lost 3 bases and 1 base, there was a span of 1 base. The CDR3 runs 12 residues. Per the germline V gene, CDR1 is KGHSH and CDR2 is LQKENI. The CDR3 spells CASSPSNQPQHF. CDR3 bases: TGTGCCAGCTCACCGAGCAATCAGCCCCAGCATTTT. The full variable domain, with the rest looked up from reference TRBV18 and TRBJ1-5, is NAGVMQNPRHLVRRRGQEARLRCSPMKGHSHVYWYRQLPEEGLKFMVYLQKENIIDESGMPKERFSAEFPKEGPSILRIQQVVRGDSAAYFCASSPSNQPQHFGDGTRLSIL.

CDR3 loop: CASSLYTDTQYF. DNA for the CDR3: TGTGCCAGCAGTTTATATACAGATACGCAGTATTTT. The chain combines TRBV27 with TRBJ2-3; D is unclear. The length of the CDR3 is 12 residues. The V end was cut by 1 base, the J end by 3 bases, with 2 bases between. From germline, CDR1 is MNHEY and CDR2 SMNVEV (reference sequence).

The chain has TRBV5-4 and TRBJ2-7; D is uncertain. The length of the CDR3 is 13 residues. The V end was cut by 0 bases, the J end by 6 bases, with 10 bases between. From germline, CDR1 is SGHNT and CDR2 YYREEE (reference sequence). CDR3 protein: CASSLGPVGEQYF. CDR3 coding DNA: TGTGCCAGCAGCTTGGGACCGGTTGGCGAGCAGTACTTC.

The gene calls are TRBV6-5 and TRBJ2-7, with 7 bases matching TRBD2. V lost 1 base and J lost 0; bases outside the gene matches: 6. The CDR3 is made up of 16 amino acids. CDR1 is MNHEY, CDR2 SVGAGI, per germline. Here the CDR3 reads CASSYLSGAHSYEQYF. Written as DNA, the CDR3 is TGTGCCAGCAGTTACTTGAGCGGGGCACACTCCTACGAGCAGTACTTC.

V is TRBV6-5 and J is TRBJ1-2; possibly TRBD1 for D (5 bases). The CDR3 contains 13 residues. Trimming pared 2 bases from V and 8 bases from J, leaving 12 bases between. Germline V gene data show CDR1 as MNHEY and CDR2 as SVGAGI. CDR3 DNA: TGTGCCAGCAGTTACGTCCAGGGTGGCGGCTACACCTTC. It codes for CASSYVQGGGYTF.

The CDR3 reads CASSTVDNSPLHF. The CDR3 nucleotides are TGTGCCAGTTCGACGGTAGATAATTCACCCCTCCACTTT. The rearrangement links TRBV19 to TRBJ1-6, with D unresolved. V was shortened by 8 bases and J by 5 bases, with 10 bases between the two germline ends. CDR1 is LNHDA, CDR2 SQIVND, per germline (reference sequence). CDR3 length: 13 residues.

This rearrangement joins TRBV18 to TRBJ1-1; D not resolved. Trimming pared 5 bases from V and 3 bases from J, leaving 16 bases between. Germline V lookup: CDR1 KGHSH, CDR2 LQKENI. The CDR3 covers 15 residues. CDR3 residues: CASSTTIDPDTEAFF. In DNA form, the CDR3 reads TGTGCCAGCTCAACGACCATTGACCCGGACACTGAAGCTTTCTTT.

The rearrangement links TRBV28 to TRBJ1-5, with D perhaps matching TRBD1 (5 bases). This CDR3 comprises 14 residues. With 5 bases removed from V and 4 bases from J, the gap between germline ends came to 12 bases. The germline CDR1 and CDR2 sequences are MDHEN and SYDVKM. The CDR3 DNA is TGTGCCAGCAGTGTTCCCACAGGAAATCAGCCCCAGCATTTT. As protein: CASSVPTGNQPQHF.

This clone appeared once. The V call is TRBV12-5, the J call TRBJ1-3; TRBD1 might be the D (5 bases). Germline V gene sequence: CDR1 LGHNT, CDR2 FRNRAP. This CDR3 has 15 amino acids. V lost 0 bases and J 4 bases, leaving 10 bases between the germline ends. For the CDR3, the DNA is TGTGCTAGTGGTTTGGTAAGGGGCGGGGGAAACACCATATATTTT. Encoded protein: CASGLVRGGGNTIYF. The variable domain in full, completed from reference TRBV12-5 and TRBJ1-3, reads DARVTQTPRHKVTEMGQEVTMRCQPILGHNTVFWYRQTMMQGLELLAYFRNRAPLDDSGMPKDRFSAEMPDATLATLKIQPSEPRDSAVYFCASGLVRGGGNTIYFGEGSWLTVV.

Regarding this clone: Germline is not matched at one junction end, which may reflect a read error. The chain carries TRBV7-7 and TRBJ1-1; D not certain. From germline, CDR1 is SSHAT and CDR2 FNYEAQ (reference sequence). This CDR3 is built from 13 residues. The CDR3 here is CASSYRRNTEAFF. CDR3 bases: TGTGCTAGCAGCTACCGACGGAACACTGAAGCTTTCTTT.

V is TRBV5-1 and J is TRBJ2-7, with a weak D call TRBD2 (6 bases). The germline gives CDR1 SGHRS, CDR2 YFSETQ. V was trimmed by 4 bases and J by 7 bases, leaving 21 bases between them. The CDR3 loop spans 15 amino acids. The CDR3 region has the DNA TGCGCCAGCAGCACCCGGACTACCGCTCCTGATGAGCAGTACTTC. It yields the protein CASSTRTTAPDEQYF.

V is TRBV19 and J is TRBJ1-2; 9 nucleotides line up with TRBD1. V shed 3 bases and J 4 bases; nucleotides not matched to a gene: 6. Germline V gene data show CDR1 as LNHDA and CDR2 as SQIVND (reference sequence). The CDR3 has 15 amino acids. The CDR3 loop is CASSIKRTGAYGYTF. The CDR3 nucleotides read TGTGCCAGTAGTATTAAGAGGACAGGGGCCTATGGCTACACCTTC.

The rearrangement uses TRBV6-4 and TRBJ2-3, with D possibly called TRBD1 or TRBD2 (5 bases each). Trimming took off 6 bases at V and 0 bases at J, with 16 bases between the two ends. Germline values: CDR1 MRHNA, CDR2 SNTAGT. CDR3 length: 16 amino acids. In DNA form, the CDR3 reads TGTGCCAGCAGGCCTACCGGGGCCAGCAGCACAGATACGCAGTATTTT. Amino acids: CASRPTGASSTDTQYF.

The CDR3 nucleotides read TGTGCCAGCAGCTTAGTCGCGGGGATTGGGGGGGAGCTGTTTTTT. Residues: CASSLVAGIGGELFF. This sequence joins TRBV7-8 and TRBJ2-2, with D maybe TRBD2 (6 bases). CDR3 length: 15 amino acids. The V gene lost 1 base and the J gene lost 8 bases, with 14 bases spanning the gap. Germline lookup yields CDR1 SGHVS and CDR2 FQNEAQ. The complete variable domain, with remaining parts taken from reference TRBV7-8 and TRBJ2-2, reads GAGVSQSPRYKVAKRGQDVALRCDPISGHVSLFWYQQALGQGPEFLTYFQNEAQLDKSGLPSDRFFAERPEGSVSTLKIQRTQQEDSAVYLCASSLVAGIGGELFFGEGSRLTVL.

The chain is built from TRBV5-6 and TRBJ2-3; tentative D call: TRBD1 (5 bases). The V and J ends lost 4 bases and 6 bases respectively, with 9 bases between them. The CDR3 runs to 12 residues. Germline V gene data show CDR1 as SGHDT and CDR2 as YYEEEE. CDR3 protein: CASSRPGDTQYF. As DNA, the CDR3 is TGTGCCAGCAGCCGACCAGGGGATACGCAGTATTTT.

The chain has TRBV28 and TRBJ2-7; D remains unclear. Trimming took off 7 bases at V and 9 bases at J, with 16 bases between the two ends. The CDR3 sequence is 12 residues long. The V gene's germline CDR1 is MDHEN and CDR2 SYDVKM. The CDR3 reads CASTRAPNPQYF. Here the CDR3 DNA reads TGTGCCAGCACCCGGGCACCTAACCCGCAGTACTTC. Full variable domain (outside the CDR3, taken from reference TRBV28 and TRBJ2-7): DVKVTQSSRYLVKRTGEKVFLECVQDMDHENMFWYRQDPGLGLRLIYFSYDVKMKEKGDIPEGYSVSREKKERFSLILESASTNQTSMYLCASTRAPNPQYFGPGTRLTVT.

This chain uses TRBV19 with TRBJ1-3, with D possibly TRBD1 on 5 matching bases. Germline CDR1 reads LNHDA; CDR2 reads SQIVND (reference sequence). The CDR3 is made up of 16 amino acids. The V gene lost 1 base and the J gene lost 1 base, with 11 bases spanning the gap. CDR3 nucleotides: TGTGCCAGTAGTATAGTAGGCGGGACGTCTGGAAACACCATATATTTT. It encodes CASSIVGGTSGNTIYF.

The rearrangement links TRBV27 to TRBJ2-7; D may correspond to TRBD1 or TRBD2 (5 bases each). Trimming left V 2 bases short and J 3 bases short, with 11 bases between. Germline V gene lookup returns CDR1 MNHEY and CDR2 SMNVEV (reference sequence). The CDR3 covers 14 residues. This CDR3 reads CASSLLGTVYEQYF. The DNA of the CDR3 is TGTGCCAGCAGTTTACTTGGGACGGTCTACGAGCAGTACTTC.

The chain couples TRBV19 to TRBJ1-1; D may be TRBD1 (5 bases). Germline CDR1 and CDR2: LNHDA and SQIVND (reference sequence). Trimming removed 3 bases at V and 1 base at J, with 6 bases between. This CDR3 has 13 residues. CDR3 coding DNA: TGTGCCAGTAGTATGACAGAGAACACTGAAGCTTTCTTT. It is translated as CASSMTENTEAFF. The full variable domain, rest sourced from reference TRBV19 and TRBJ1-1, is DGGITQSPKYLFRKEGQNVTLSCEQNLNHDAMYWYRQDPGQGLRLIYYSQIVNDFQKGDIAEGYSVSREKKESFPLTVTSAQKNPTAFYLCASSMTENTEAFFGQGTRLTVV.

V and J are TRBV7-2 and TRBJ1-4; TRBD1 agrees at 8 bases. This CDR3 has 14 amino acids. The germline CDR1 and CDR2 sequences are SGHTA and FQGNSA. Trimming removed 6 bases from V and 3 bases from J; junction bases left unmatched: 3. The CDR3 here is CASRQGGANEKLFF. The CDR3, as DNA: TGTGCCAGCAGACAGGGGGGAGCTAATGAAAAACTGTTTTTT.

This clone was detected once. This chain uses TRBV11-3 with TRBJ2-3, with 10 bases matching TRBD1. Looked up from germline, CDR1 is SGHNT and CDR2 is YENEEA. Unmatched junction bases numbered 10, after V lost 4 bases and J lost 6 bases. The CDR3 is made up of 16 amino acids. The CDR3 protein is CASSSASTGGGDTQYF. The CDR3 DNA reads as TGTGCCAGCAGCTCAGCCTCGACAGGGGGCGGGGATACGCAGTATTTT.

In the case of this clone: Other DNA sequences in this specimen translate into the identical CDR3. DNA of the CDR3: TGTGCCAGCTCCCCCGACAGGACGAACACCGGGGAGCTGTTTTTT. Its protein is CASSPDRTNTGELFF. The chain is built from TRBV18 and TRBJ2-2; maybe TRBD1 (6 bases). CDR3 length: 15 amino acids. CDR1 is KGHSH, CDR2 LQKENI, per germline. The V end lost 6 bases, the J end lost 0 bases, and 11 bases lay between the germline ends.

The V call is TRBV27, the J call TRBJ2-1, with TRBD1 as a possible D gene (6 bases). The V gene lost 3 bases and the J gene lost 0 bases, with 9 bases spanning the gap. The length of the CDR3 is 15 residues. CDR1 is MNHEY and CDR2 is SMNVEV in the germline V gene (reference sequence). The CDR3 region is CASSFRDISYNEQFF. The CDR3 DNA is TGTGCCAGCAGTTTCCGGGACATCTCCTACAATGAGCAGTTCTTC.

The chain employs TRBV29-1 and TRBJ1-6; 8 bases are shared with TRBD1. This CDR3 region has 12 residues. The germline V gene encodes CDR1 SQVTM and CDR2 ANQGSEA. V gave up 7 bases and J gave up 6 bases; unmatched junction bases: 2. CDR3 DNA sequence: TGCAGCGCAGACAGGGGTAATTCACCCCTCCACTTT. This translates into CSADRGNSPLHF. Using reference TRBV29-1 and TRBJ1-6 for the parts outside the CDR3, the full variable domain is SAVISQKPSRDICQRGTSLTIQCQVDSQVTMMFWYRQQPGQSLTLIATANQGSEATYESGFVIDKFPISRPNLTFSTLTVSNMSPEDSSIYLCSADRGNSPLHFGNGTRLTVT.

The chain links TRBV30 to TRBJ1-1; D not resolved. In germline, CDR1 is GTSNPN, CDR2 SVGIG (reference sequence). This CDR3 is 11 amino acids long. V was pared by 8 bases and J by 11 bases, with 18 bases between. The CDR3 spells CAHSSGVGAFF. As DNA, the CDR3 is TGTGCCCATTCCTCCGGTGTAGGGGCTTTCTTT.

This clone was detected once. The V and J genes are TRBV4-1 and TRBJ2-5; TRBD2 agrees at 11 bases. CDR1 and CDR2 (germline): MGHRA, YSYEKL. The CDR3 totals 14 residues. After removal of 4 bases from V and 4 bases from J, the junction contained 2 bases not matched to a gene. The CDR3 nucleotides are TGCGCCAGCAGCCTTAGCGGGGGGGCAGAGACCCAGTACTTC. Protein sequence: CASSLSGGAETQYF.